The T cell receptor (beta chain) under discussion was sequenced for a study of blood T cell repertoires in COVID-19. Produced via immunoSEQ multiplex PCR; TCRdb's table is partial and in-frame only. There are around 100,000 clones in the sample; around 87% occur only once, and 20% lies in the top ten. This CDR3 is 16 amino acids long. In germline, CDR1 is LNHDA, CDR2 SQIVND (reference sequence). The V end lost 7 bases, the J end lost 1 base, and 18 bases lay between the germline ends. The receptor was isolated from a human donor in a cohort sampled during active COVID-19. The rearrangement links TRBV19 to TRBJ2-3; a weak D match, TRBD2 (5 bases). Sequenced: peripheral blood. Written as DNA, the CDR3 is TGTGCCAGTACCCCTAGCCCAGTGGAGGGCACAGATACGCAGTATTTT. Translated: CASTPSPVEGTDTQYF.